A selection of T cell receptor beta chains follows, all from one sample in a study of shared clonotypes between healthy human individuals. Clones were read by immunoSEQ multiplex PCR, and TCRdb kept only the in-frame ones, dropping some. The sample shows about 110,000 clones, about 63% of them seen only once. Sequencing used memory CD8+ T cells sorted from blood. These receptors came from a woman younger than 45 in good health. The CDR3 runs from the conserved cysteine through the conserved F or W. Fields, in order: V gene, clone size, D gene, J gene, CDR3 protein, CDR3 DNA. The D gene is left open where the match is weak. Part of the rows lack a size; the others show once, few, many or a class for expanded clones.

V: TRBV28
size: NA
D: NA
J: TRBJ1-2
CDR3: CASSRDNNYGYTF
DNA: TGTGCCAGCAGTCGGGACAACAACTATGGCTACACCTTC

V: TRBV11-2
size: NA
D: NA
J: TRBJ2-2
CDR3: CASSYRGRSHTGELFF
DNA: TGTGCCAGCAGCTATAGGGGCCGCAGTCACACCGGGGAGCTGTTTTTT

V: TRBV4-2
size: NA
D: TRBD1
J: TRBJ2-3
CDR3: CASSQDYRGWTDTQYF
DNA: TGTGCCAGCAGCCAAGATTACAGGGGGTGGACAGATACGCAGTATTTT

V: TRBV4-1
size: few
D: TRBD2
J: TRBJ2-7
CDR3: CASSQDLAEAYEQYF
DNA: TGTGCCAGCAGCCAAGATCTAGCGGAAGCCTACGAGCAGTACTTC

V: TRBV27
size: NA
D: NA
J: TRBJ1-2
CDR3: CASKGNERMYGYTF
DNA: TGTGCCAGCAAGGGTAACGAGAGGATGTATGGCTACACCTTC

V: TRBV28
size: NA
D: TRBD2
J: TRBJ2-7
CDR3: CASSQGTSILYEQYF
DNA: TGTGCCAGCAGCCAAGGGACTAGCATCCTCTACGAGCAGTACTTC

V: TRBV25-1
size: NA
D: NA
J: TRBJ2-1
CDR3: CASSESKDSYNEQFF
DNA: TGTGCCAGCAGTGAATCAAAGGACTCCTACAATGAGCAGTTCTTC

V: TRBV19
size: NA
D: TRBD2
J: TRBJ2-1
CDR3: CASSTRVKREVYNEQFF
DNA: TGTGCCAGTAGTACCCGGGTCAAGCGGGAGGTCTACAATGAGCAGTTCTTC

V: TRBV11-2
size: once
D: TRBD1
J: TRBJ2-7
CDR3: CASSLEGTGIYEQYF
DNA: TGTGCCAGCAGCTTAGAAGGGACAGGGATATACGAGCAGTACTTC

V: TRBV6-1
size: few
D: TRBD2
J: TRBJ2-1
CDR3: CASSDQAGGSYNEQFF
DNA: TGTGCCAGCAGTGATCAAGCGGGAGGTTCCTACAATGAGCAGTTCTTC

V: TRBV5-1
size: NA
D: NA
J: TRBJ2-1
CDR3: CASSLEAARGEQFF
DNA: TGCGCCAGCAGCTTGGAGGCAGCACGGGGTGAGCAGTTCTTC

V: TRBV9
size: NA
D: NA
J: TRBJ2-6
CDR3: CASSSPYKQSRANVLTF
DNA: TGTGCCAGCAGTAGTCCGTACAAACAAAGTCGGGCCAACGTCCTGACTTTC

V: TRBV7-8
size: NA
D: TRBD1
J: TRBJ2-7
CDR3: CASREHRGPSYEQYF
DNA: TGTGCCAGCAGGGAGCACAGGGGGCCCTCCTACGAGCAGTACTTC

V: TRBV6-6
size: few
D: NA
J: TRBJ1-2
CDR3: CAHSVGVYYGYTF
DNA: TGTGCCCACTCGGTCGGTGTTTACTATGGCTACACCTTC

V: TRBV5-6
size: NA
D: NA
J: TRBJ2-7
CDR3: CASSEGYEQYF
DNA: TGTGCCAGCAGCGAAGGATACGAGCAGTACTTC

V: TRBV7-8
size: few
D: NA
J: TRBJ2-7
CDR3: CASSPRGPYSYEQYF
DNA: TGTGCCAGCAGCCCAAGGGGTCCCTACTCCTACGAGCAGTACTTC

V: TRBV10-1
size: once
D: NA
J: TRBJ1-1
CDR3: CASSEIWGTEAFF
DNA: TGCGCCAGCAGTGAGATCTGGGGAACTGAAGCTTTCTTT

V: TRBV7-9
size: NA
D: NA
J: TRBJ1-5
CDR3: CASSVGGPLSNQPQHF
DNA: TGTGCCAGCAGCGTCGGAGGACCTCTTAGCAATCAGCCCCAGCATTTT

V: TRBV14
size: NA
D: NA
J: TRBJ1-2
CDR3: CACSQAGIYGYTF
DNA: TGTGCCTGCAGCCAAGCAGGGATCTATGGCTACACCTTC

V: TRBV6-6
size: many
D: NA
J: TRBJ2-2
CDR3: CASSYFEEVSGELFF
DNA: TGTGCCAGCAGTTACTTCGAGGAAGTGAGCGGGGAGCTGTTTTTT

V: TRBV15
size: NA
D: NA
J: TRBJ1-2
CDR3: CATSRTVEGPGGYTF
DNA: TGTGCCACCAGCAGGACCGTGGAGGGTCCTGGTGGCTACACCTTC

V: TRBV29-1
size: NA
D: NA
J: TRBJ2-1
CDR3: CSVDNEQFF
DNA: TGCAGCGTAGACAATGAGCAGTTCTTC

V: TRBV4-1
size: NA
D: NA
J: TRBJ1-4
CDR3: CASSQDPRPNEKLFF
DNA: TGCGCCAGCAGCCAAGATCCGCGGCCCAATGAAAAACTGTTTTTT

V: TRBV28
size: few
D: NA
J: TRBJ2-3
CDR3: CASSLSRPQGDTQYF
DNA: TGTGCCAGCAGTTTATCGAGGCCACAGGGAGATACGCAGTATTTT

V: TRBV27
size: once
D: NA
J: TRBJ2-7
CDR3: CASSFTGLSEQYF
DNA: TGTGCCAGCAGTTTCACAGGGTTGAGCGAGCAGTACTTC

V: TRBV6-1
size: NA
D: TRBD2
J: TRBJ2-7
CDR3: CASSEVTSYEGEQYF
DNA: TGTGCCAGCAGTGAAGTGACTAGCTATGAGGGAGAGCAGTACTTC

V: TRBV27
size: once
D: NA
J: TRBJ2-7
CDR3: CASSFDSSYEQYF
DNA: TGTGCCAGCAGTTTCGACAGCTCCTACGAGCAGTACTTC

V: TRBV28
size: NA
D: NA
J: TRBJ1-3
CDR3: CASRQRTAVSGNTIYF
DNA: TGTGCCAGCAGGCAAAGGACGGCCGTCTCTGGAAACACCATATATTTT

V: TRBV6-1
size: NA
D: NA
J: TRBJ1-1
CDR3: CASHTGGFAGGAFF
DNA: TGTGCCAGCCACACGGGGGGCTTCGCAGGCGGAGCTTTCTTT

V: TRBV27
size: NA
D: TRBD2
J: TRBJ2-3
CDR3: CASSLLGLAGSTDTQYF
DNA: TGTGCCAGCAGTTTATTGGGACTAGCGGGTAGCACAGATACGCAGTATTTT

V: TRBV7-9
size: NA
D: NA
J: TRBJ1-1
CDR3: CASSSTDPVDTEAFF
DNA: TGTGCCAGCAGCTCCACTGACCCAGTGGACACTGAAGCTTTCTTT

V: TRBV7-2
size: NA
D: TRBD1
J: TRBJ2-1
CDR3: CASSQGAIYNEQFF
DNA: TGTGCCAGCAGCCAGGGGGCAATATACAATGAGCAGTTCTTC

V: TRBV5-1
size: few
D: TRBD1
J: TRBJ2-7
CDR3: CASSFLTGRDLEQYF
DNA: TGCGCCAGCAGCTTCCTGACAGGGCGTGACCTCGAGCAGTACTTC

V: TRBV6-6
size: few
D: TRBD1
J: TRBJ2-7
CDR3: CAISPGQESHEQYF
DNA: TGTGCCATCAGCCCGGGACAGGAGAGCCACGAGCAGTACTTC

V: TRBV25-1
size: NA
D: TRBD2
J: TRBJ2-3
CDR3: CASSQGRLAGGADTQYF
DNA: TGTGCCAGCAGCCAAGGAAGACTAGCGGGAGGAGCAGATACGCAGTATTTT

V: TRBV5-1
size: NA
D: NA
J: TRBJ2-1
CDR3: CASSLASLYRALSYNEQFF
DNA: TGCGCCAGCAGCTTGGCCTCTCTTTATCGCGCACTCTCCTACAATGAGCAGTTCTTC

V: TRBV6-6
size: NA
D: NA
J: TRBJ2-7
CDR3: CASSYSPTTYEQYF
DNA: TGTGCCAGCAGTTACTCGCCTACCACCTACGAGCAGTACTTC

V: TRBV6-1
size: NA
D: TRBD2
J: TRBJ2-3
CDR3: CASSVIGTSGFSTDTQYF
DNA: TGTGCCAGCAGTGTAATAGGGACTAGCGGGTTTAGCACAGATACGCAGTATTTT

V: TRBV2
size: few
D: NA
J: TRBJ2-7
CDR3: CASRVGEQYF
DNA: TGTGCCAGCAGGGTAGGCGAGCAGTACTTC

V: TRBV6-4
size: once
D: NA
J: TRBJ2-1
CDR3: CASSEGRTPWDEQFF
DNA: TGTGCCAGCAGTGAGGGCAGGACCCCCTGGGATGAGCAGTTCTTC

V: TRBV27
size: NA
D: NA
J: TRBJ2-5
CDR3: CASSLSSPLGAETQYF
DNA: TGTGCCAGCAGTTTATCATCCCCTTTAGGTGCCGAGACCCAGTACTTC

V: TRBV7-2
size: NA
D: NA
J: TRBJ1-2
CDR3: CASSLVVRVGGYTF
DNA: TGTGCCAGCAGCTTAGTGGTCCGGGTTGGGGGCTACACCTTC

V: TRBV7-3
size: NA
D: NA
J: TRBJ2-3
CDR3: CASSQGYLRTDTQYF
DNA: TGTGCCAGCAGCCAAGGATATCTCCGCACAGATACGCAGTATTTT

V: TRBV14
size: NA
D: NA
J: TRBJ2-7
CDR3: CASSQARIEQYF
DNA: TGTGCCAGCAGCCAAGCTAGAATCGAGCAGTACTTC

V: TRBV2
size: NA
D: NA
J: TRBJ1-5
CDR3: CASKRWSNQPQHF
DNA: TGTGCCAGCAAGAGGTGGAGCAATCAGCCCCAGCATTTT